This TCR beta chain was documented in a study of T cells in localized non-small cell lung cancer. Study results and limitations: Clonality of T cells reached its maximum in uninvolved adjacent lung, surpassing tumor.

From germline, CDR1 is SNHLY and CDR2 FYNNEI. The CDR3 consists of 15 residues. Trimming took off 2 bases at V and 8 bases at J, with 13 bases between the two ends. In regard to this clone: Its antigen is unknown.

Sequenced by immunoSEQ multiplex PCR; TCRdb stores in-frame clones only, minus some. The table lists approximately 28,000 clones, more than 65% of them singletons. The TCR was taken from a man between 40 and 70 years old with stage III lung adenocarcinoma. Source: peripheral blood mononuclear cells, taken before any cancer treatment. This chain uses TRBV2 with TRBJ1-6, with D tentatively TRBD1 (5 bases). The CDR3 DNA sequence: TGTGCCAGCAGTGAACAGGGACGGAGCGATTCACCCCTCCACTTT. Its translation: CASSEQGRSDSPLHF.